The sequence of this TCR beta chain was determined in a study of cytomegalovirus exposure and HLA in healthy donors. Whole-study findings and limits: Analysis performed later found 16,951 TCR beta sequences associated with HLA alleles at 0.05 false discovery rate. Donors were assumed by presence/absence analyses to have roughly uniform sequencing depth.

The PCR had 60 Vbeta and 13 Jbeta primers. The method was immunoSEQ multiplex PCR; TCRdb's version includes in-frame clones alone and lacks a portion of them. Of around 170,000 clones in the sample, approximately 81% were seen once. To note about this clone: Its antigen is undetermined.

The sequencing input was PBMCs. This sequence was found in a middle-aged man in good health and CMV-seronegative.

The CDR3 protein is CAWEWGEREKLFF. In DNA, the CDR3 is TGTGCCTGGGAGTGGGGGGAACGGGAAAAACTGTTTTTT. This chain connects TRBV30 to TRBJ1-4; a weak D match, TRBD1 (5 bases). The CDR3 runs to 13 residues. With 5 bases removed from V and 8 bases from J, the gap between germline ends came to 15 bases. Germline CDR1 GTSNPN, CDR2 SVGIG (reference sequence).